The 19 T cell receptor beta chains below were found in one sample sequenced in a study of blood T cell repertoires in COVID-19. Assay: immunoSEQ multiplex PCR; the TCRdb copy retains only in-frame clones and omits some. The sample has around 260,000 clones, around nine tenths seen once; the top ten hold 0.94%. Sequencing was performed on peripheral blood. The receptors here all came from a woman between 40 and 50 years old who had recovered from COVID-19.

V is TRBV6-5 and J is TRBJ2-6; D is unresolved. The CDR3 length is 15 residues. CDR1 is MNHEY, CDR2 SVGAGI, per germline. V was shortened by 3 bases and J by 4 bases, with 10 bases between the two germline ends. CDR3 in amino acids: CASSYSALGANVLTF. As DNA, the CDR3 is TGTGCCAGCAGTTATTCCGCGTTGGGGGCCAACGTCCTGACTTTC.

This clone was observed once. CDR3 sequence: CASSSNTEAFF. The DNA of the CDR3 is TGTGCCAGCAGTTCAAACACTGAAGCTTTCTTT. The V gene is TRBV6-2 or TRBV6-3, the J gene TRBJ1-1; no clear D. Trimming took 4 bases from V and 2 from J, leaving 2 bases between them. Germline V gives CDR1 MNHEY, CDR2 SVGEGT. CDR3 length: 11 residues.

The chain couples TRBV18 to TRBJ2-2; 11 bases align to TRBD2. After removal of 6 bases from V and 2 bases from J, the junction contained 5 bases not matched to a gene. This CDR3 is 16 amino acids long. CDR1 and CDR2 (germline): KGHSH, LQKENI. The CDR3 protein is CASSPTSGTNTGELFF. DNA of the CDR3: TGTGCCAGCTCCCCGACTAGCGGGACAAACACCGGGGAGCTGTTTTTT. Using reference TRBV18 and TRBJ2-2 for the parts outside the CDR3, the full variable domain is NAGVMQNPRHLVRRRGQEARLRCSPMKGHSHVYWYRQLPEEGLKFMVYLQKENIIDESGMPKERFSAEFPKEGPSILRIQQVVRGDSAAYFCASSPTSGTNTGELFFGEGSRLTVL.

There are a few counts of this clone. Other DNA variants within this sample encode the same CDR3. The J gene is TRBJ1-2, the V gene TRBV24-1, with 7 bases that match TRBD1. This CDR3 has 14 residues. Germline CDR1 and CDR2: KGHDR and SFDVKD. The V and J ends lost 3 bases and 2 bases, in that order; junction bases with no gene match: 2. CDR3 coding DNA: TGTGCCACCAGTGATCCGGGACAGAACTATGGCTACACCTTC. It translates to CATSDPGQNYGYTF.

This clone appeared once. This chain uses TRBV19 with TRBJ2-7; 7 nucleotides align to TRBD2. The ends lost 6 bases at V and 7 bases at J; junction bases unmatched: 15. From germline, CDR1 is LNHDA and CDR2 SQIVND (reference sequence). The CDR3 is made up of 15 amino acids. CDR3 amino acids: CASSPSAGALSEQYF. For the CDR3, the DNA is TGTGCCAGTAGCCCGTCGGCGGGAGCGTTGTCAGAGCAGTACTTC.

To note about this clone: A far larger clone is off by one base, so a read error is likely. The chain recombines TRBV9 with TRBJ1-1; perhaps TRBD1 as D (6 bases). Trimming stripped 4 bases from V and 0 bases from J, with 10 bases between. The CDR3 loop spans 14 amino acids. The germline CDR1 and CDR2 sequences are SGDLS and YYNGEE. The CDR3 nucleotides are TGTGCCAGCAGCCAAGGGACACTGAACACTGAAGCTTTCTTT. This sequence encodes CASSQGTLNTEAFF.

V is TRBV4-1 and J is TRBJ2-1; 7 bases are a match to TRBD2. In germline, CDR1 is MGHRA, CDR2 YSYEKL. Trimming removed 8 bases from V and 5 bases from J; junction bases left unmatched: 3. The CDR3 has 12 residues. The CDR3 is CASGRDDNEQFF. CDR3 DNA sequence: TGCGCCAGCGGGAGGGACGACAATGAGCAGTTCTTC.

V is TRBV6-6 and J is TRBJ1-4; 11 nucleotides agree with TRBD1. Germline V gene data show CDR1 as MNHNY and CDR2 as SVGAGI (reference sequence). The CDR3 has 14 residues. V shed 4 bases, J shed 9 bases, and the junction held 4 bases outside the gene matches. CDR3 sequence reads: CASSSGQGGKKLFF. CDR3 bases: TGTGCCAGCAGTTCGGGACAGGGGGGGAAAAAACTGTTTTTT.

The J gene is TRBJ1-2, the V gene TRBV5-1, with a weak D call TRBD1 (6 bases). The CDR3 covers 15 residues. V lost 4 bases and J lost 8, with 21 bases in between. CDR1 and CDR2 (germline): SGHRS, YFSETQ. The CDR3 here is CASSPGGRGSSGYTF. The CDR3 DNA reads as TGCGCCAGCAGCCCGGGGGGGCGCGGGTCGTCCGGCTACACCTTC.

This clone occurred a few times. V usage is TRBV3-1 (or the pseudogene TRBV3-2) and J usage is TRBJ1-1; D is unclear. This CDR3 is 12 amino acids long. CDR1 is LGHDT, CDR2 YNNKEL, per germline (reference sequence). Deletions cut 2 bases from V and 4 bases from J, with 5 bases between. The CDR3 is CASSQQSTEAFF. In DNA, the CDR3 is TGTGCCAGCAGCCAACAGTCCACTGAAGCTTTCTTT.

This clone was observed a single time. The chain combines TRBV5-1 with TRBJ2-7; the match to TRBD2 covers 12 bases. In germline, CDR1 is SGHRS, CDR2 YFSETQ. With V trimmed by 3 bases and J by 3 bases, 4 bases remained unmatched. There are 15 residues in the CDR3. The CDR3 reads CASSSPSGGGYEQYF. In DNA, the CDR3 is TGCGCCAGCAGCTCCCCTAGCGGGGGGGGCTACGAGCAGTACTTC.

V gene TRBV6-4 combines with J gene TRBJ2-7, with TRBD1 identical over 7 bases. This CDR3 region has 19 residues. CDR1 and CDR2 from the germline V gene are MRHNA and SNTAGT. With 6 bases clipped from V and 3 bases from J, the junction kept 23 bases outside the gene matches. This CDR3 is CASRGPTGTVPASIYEQYF. CDR3 nucleotides: TGTGCCAGCAGGGGGCCGACCGGGACAGTGCCCGCTTCTATCTACGAGCAGTACTTC.

This clone was observed a single time. J is TRBJ1-1 and V is TRBV13; D is perhaps TRBD1 (6 bases). CDR3 length: 15 amino acids. V was shortened by 3 bases and J by 0 bases, with 11 bases between the two germline ends. Germline CDR1 is PRHDT and CDR2 is FYEKMQ (reference sequence). For the CDR3, the DNA is TGTGCCAGCAGCTTCGGACAGCCCATGAACACTGAAGCTTTCTTT. Translating gives CASSFGQPMNTEAFF. Variable domain in full (rest from reference TRBV13 and TRBJ1-1): AAGVIQSPRHLIKEKRETATLKCYPIPRHDTVYWYQQGPGQDPQFLISFYEKMQSDKGSIPDRFSAQQFSDYHSELNMSSLELGDSALYFCASSFGQPMNTEAFFGQGTRLTVV.

This sequence joins TRBV7-9 and TRBJ2-1; 11 nucleotides match TRBD2. Trimming took 5 bases from V and 8 from J; bases not matched to a gene: 11. Germline V CDR1 and CDR2: SEHNR, FQNEAQ (reference sequence). There are 16 residues in the CDR3. The CDR3 spells CASSPQLAGGPHEQFF. The CDR3 DNA is TGTGCCAGCAGCCCCCAGCTAGCGGGAGGCCCCCATGAGCAGTTCTTC.

The rearrangement links TRBV24-1 to TRBJ2-2; 9 bases agree with TRBD1. The CDR3 sequence is 14 residues long. The germline gives CDR1 KGHDR, CDR2 SFDVKD. V shed 9 bases, J shed 6 bases, and the junction held 7 bases outside the gene matches. The CDR3 reads CATGDRQGAGELFF. CDR3 bases: TGTGCCACCGGGGACAGACAGGGGGCCGGGGAGCTGTTTTTT.

J is TRBJ1-2 and V is TRBV19; 8 positions match TRBD1. Germline V lookup: CDR1 LNHDA, CDR2 SQIVND (reference sequence). Germline trimming cut 4 bases from V and 5 bases from J; bases unmatched to any gene: 15. CDR3 length equals 17 residues. CDR3 sequence: CASSTERDRTFGYGYTF. In DNA form, the CDR3 reads TGTGCCAGTAGTACCGAACGGGACAGGACCTTTGGGTATGGCTACACCTTC.

The chain has TRBV5-1 and TRBJ2-5; a weak D match, TRBD1 (7 bases). V dropped 3 bases and J dropped 4 bases, with 16 bases sitting between them. This CDR3 spans 15 amino acids. The germline V gene encodes CDR1 SGHRS and CDR2 YFSETQ. The CDR3 is CASSSPGGWAETQYF. The DNA for the CDR3 is TGCGCCAGCAGCTCCCCAGGGGGGTGGGCAGAGACCCAGTACTTC. The complete variable domain, with remaining parts taken from reference TRBV5-1 and TRBJ2-5, reads KAGVTQTPRYLIKTRGQQVTLSCSPISGHRSVSWYQQTPGQGLQFLFEYFSETQRNKGNFPGRFSGRQFSNSRSEMNVSTLELGDSALYLCASSSPGGWAETQYFGPGTRLLVL.

The chain is built from TRBV28 and TRBJ1-2, with 8 positions matching TRBD1. The V segment lost 1 base and the J segment 4 bases; nucleotides outside the gene matches: 8. CDR1 is MDHEN, CDR2 SYDVKM, per germline. This CDR3 comprises 16 residues. CDR3 nucleotides: TGTGCCAGCAGTTTATTGCCGGGACAGGTGGCCTATGGCTACACCTTC. Its translation is CASSLLPGQVAYGYTF.

The chain employs TRBV28 and TRBJ1-2; 7 nucleotides align to TRBD1. CDR1 MDHEN and CDR2 SYDVKM come from the germline V gene. The CDR3 runs 14 residues. The V and J ends lost 6 bases and 1 base, in that order; junction bases with no gene match: 5. The CDR3 region has the DNA TGTGCCAGCAGCACAGGGGCGGGTAACTATGGCTACACCTTC. Its protein is CASSTGAGNYGYTF.